The present entry profiles one T cell receptor (beta chain) with its context. The antigen is undetermined. Sorting from PBMCs produced CD4+ and CD8+ T cells. The record originates from a study of CD8+ T cells in alopecia areata. Study context: Twice a day, 5 to 10 mg of oral tofacitinib was administered to treated patients. Findings and limits, study-wide: Scalp sequencing also captures normal skin's resident alphabeta T cells. Clonality in lesional scalp, especially alopecia totalis/universalis, exceeded that of normal scalp.

After isolation, RNA underwent reverse transcription to generate cDNA as the sequencing template. The protocol was immunoSEQ multiplex PCR, while the TCRdb copy is restricted to in-frame clones and leaves out a portion. The profile shows around 250,000 clones, less than 80% of them singletons. Germline CDR1 and CDR2: MNHEY and SMNVEV (reference sequence). V trimming: 3 bases; J trimming: 10 bases; junction bases outside the gene matches: 4. The CDR3 covers 14 residues. The clonotype originates from a human donor with alopecia areata. The sequenced sample was CD4+ T cells sorted from blood, obtained at week 0. The J gene is TRBJ1-6, the V gene TRBV27, with TRBD1 matching over 9 bases. The CDR3 region is CASSLAGQGSPLHF. The CDR3 nucleotides read TGTGCCAGCAGTTTGGCTGGACAGGGGTCACCCCTCCACTTT.